This entry concerns a single T cell receptor beta chain. These data originate in a study of T cells in tumors after PD-1 blockade. This CDR3 comprises 12 residues. Germline values: CDR1 SQVTM, CDR2 ANQGSEA. The V and J ends lost 3 bases and 6 bases respectively, with 11 bases between them. Generated by immunoSEQ multiplex PCR, the TCRdb table keeps only in-frame clones and is missing some. Found here are 50,000 to 75,000 clones, under 80% of them singletons; the top ten hold about 4.5%. This specimen consisted of PBMCs, obtained after anti-PD-1 treatment. The gene calls are TRBV29-1 and TRBJ1-2; D gene ambiguous. This clonotype was obtained from a human donor with basal cell carcinoma. The CDR3 DNA reads TGCAGCGTTGACTCCAGTCGAGATGGCTACACCTTC. Its translation: CSVDSSRDGYTF.